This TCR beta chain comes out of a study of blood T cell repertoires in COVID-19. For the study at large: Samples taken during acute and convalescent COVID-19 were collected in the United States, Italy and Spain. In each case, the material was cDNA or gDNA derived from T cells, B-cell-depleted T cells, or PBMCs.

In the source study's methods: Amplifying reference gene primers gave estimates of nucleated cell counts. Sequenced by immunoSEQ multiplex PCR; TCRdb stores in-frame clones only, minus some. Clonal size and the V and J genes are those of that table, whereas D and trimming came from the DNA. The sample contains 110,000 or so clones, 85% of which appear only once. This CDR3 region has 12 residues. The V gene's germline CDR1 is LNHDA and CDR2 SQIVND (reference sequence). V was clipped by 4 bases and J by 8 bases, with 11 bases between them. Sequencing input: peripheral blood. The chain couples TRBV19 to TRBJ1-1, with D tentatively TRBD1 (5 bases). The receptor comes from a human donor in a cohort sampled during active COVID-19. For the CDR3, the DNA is TGTGCCAGTAGTACCTGGACACGGGAAGCTTTCTTT. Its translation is CASSTWTREAFF.